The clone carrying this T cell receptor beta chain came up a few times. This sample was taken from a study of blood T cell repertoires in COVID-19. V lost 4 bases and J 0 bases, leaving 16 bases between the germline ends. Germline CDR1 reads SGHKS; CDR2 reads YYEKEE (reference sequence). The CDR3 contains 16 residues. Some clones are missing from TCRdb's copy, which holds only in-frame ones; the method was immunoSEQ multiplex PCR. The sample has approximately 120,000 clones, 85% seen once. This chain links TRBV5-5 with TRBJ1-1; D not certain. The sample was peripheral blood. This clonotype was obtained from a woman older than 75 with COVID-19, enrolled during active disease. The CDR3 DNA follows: TGTGCCAGCAGCACCGACACCCGGTTCATGAACACTGAAGCTTTCTTT. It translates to CASSTDTRFMNTEAFF.